The 22 T cell receptor beta chains presented below share a single source sample, sequenced in a study of human T cells and chemical hapten exposure. TCRdb used MiXCR to reprocess the RACE reads, holding one entry per CDR3 protein. Of some 110,000 distinct CDR3 sequences in the sample, roughly an eighth were seen once. Time point in this sample: patch test 1, 2 weeks after DPC sensitization. Regarding treatment: therapeutic diphenylcyclopropenone sensitization with weekly scalp DPC. Sample: whole blood, taken in connection with sensitization to the hapten diphenylcyclopropenone (DPC). The receptor set was obtained from a woman aged 45-65 years with alopecia areata. Some clones in this sample may be carry-over from other donors' samples.

This clonotype showed up just a few times. In DNA form, the CDR3 reads TGCAGTGCCCTTAACAGGGCCTCTGGAAACACCATATATTTT. Translation gives CSALNRASGNTIYF. The rearrangement joins TRBV20-1 to TRBJ1-3, with D maybe TRBD1 (6 bases). V was clipped by 6 bases and J by 0 bases, with 12 bases between them. Germline-derived CDR1 and CDR2 are DFQATT and SNEGSKA (reference sequence). The CDR3 has 14 residues.

J is TRBJ2-1 and V is TRBV7-2; D might be TRBD2 (5 bases). V dropped 5 bases and J dropped 0 bases, with 11 bases sitting between them. The CDR3 is made up of 15 amino acids. The germline V gene has CDR1 SGHTA and CDR2 FQGNSA. This chain's CDR3 is CASSQRESSYNEQFF. The CDR3, as DNA: TGTGCCAGCAGCCAGAGGGAGAGCTCCTACAATGAGCAGTTCTTC.

This clonotype was observed many times. The V call is TRBV20-1, the J call TRBJ2-1, with D perhaps matching TRBD2 (6 bases). The V end lost 6 bases, the J end lost 6 bases, and 21 bases lay between the germline ends. Germline CDR1 reads DFQATT; CDR2 reads SNEGSKA (reference sequence). This CDR3 is built from 15 residues. The CDR3 sequence is CSASGLPNSPNEQFF. CDR3 in DNA: TGCAGTGCCTCGGGACTTCCCAATTCCCCCAATGAGCAGTTCTTC.

Ten or more counts support this clonotype. This rearrangement joins TRBV29-1 to TRBJ2-3; unclear D gene. CDR3 length equals 15 residues. CDR1 and CDR2 (germline): SQVTM, ANQGSEA. The germline V and J ends were trimmed by 5 bases and 0 bases, with 15 bases remaining between them. CDR3 sequence: CSVTNRVPSTDTQYF. The CDR3 nucleotides read TGCAGCGTTACCAACCGGGTTCCCAGCACAGATACGCAGTATTTT.

This clonotype has at least ten counts. The chain uses TRBV27 and TRBJ2-3, with D unresolved. V was pared by 4 bases and J by 0 bases, with 11 bases between. Germline V CDR1 and CDR2: MNHEY, SMNVEV (reference sequence). The length of the CDR3 is 15 residues. The CDR3 region has the DNA TGTGCCAGCAGTTCGGACGGGTTTAGCACAGATACGCAGTATTTT. It specifies CASSSDGFSTDTQYF.

This clonotype appeared a few times. The gene calls are TRBV5-6 and TRBJ1-2, with a weak D call TRBD1 (6 bases). Trimming stripped 4 bases from V and 4 bases from J, with 11 bases between. This CDR3 contains 13 residues. The germline V gene encodes CDR1 SGHDT and CDR2 YYEEEE. The CDR3 nucleotides read TGTGCCAGCAGCCCAAGGACAGCCTATGGCTACACCTTC. Translated, it gives CASSPRTAYGYTF. The full variable domain, with the rest looked up from reference TRBV5-6 and TRBJ1-2, is DAGVTQSPTHLIKTRGQQVTLRCSPKSGHDTVSWYQQALGQGPQFIFQYYEEEERQRGNFPDRFSGHQFPNYSSELNVNALLLGDSALYLCASSPRTAYGYTFGSGTRLTVV.

This rearrangement joins TRBV2 to TRBJ1-1, with 10 bases matching TRBD1. CDR1 and CDR2 from the germline V gene are SNHLY and FYNNEI. There are 13 residues in the CDR3. J lost 5 bases, V lost 6 bases, and 3 bases had no gene match. The CDR3 bases are TGTGCCAGCAGACCGGACAGGGGGACTGAAGCTTTCTTT. It specifies CASRPDRGTEAFF. The entire variable domain, with the rest obtained from reference TRBV2 and TRBJ1-1, is as follows: EPEVTQTPSHQVTQMGQEVILRCVPISNHLYFYWYRQILGQKVEFLVSFYNNEISEKSEIFDDQFSVERPDGSNFTLKIRSTKLEDSAMYFCASRPDRGTEAFFGQGTRLTVV.

This sequence joins TRBV7-9 and TRBJ2-5; unclear D gene. The ends were cut back, 5 bases at V and 5 bases at J, with 9 bases in the middle. Germline V gene sequence: CDR1 SEHNR, CDR2 FQNEAQ (reference sequence). This CDR3 has 12 residues. CDR3 in DNA: TGTGCCAGCAGCGGGTTGGTGGAGACCCAGTACTTC. It translates to CASSGLVETQYF.

V and J are TRBV5-1 and TRBJ1-6; 7 bases agree with TRBD1. This CDR3 has 14 residues. Germline assignment: CDR1 SGHRS and CDR2 YFSETQ. V dropped 3 bases and J dropped 6; count of bases not matched to a gene: 3. CDR3 coding DNA: TGCGCCAGCAGCTGGGGACAGTCTAATTCACCCCTCCACTTT. It encodes CASSWGQSNSPLHF.

This clonotype was counted many times. This chain uses TRBV29-1 with TRBJ2-2; the match to TRBD1 covers 7 bases. V dropped 2 bases and J dropped 3; count of bases not matched to a gene: 0. Germline assignment: CDR1 SQVTM and CDR2 ANQGSEA. The CDR3 consists of 13 residues. CDR3 sequence reads: CSVEQGDTGELFF. The CDR3 DNA sequence: TGCAGCGTTGAACAGGGGGACACCGGGGAGCTGTTTTTT.

The sample holds many counts of this clonotype. The rearrangement joins TRBV12-3 or TRBV12-4 to TRBJ2-3; 10 nucleotides match TRBD2. This CDR3 spans 13 amino acids. Trimming removed 8 bases from V and 3 bases from J; junction bases left unmatched: 2. The CDR3 protein is CASGTSVTDTQYF. Written as DNA, the CDR3 is TGTGCCAGCGGGACTAGCGTAACAGATACGCAGTATTTT.

V gene TRBV7-9 combines with J gene TRBJ1-1, with D perhaps TRBD1 (5 bases). Germline lookup yields CDR1 SEHNR and CDR2 FQNEAQ (reference sequence). Trimming removed 6 bases at V and 4 bases at J, with 15 bases between. This CDR3 has 14 amino acids. CDR3 amino acids: CASRPAGEGTEAFF. In nucleotides, the CDR3 is TGTGCCAGCAGACCCGCGGGGGAAGGCACTGAAGCTTTCTTT.

The table lists this clonotype with a few counts. The chain uses TRBV3-1 and TRBJ1-1; D may be TRBD1 (5 bases). V was trimmed by 5 bases and J by 0 bases, leaving 10 bases between them. Germline V gene sequence: CDR1 LGHDT, CDR2 YNNKEL (reference sequence). The CDR3 has 14 amino acids. CDR3 nucleotide sequence: TGTGCCAGCAGCTGGGGACGGCTGAACACTGAAGCTTTCTTT. Encoded protein: CASSWGRLNTEAFF. Looking up the rest from reference TRBV3-1 and TRBJ1-1 gives the full variable domain: DTAVSQTPKYLVTQMGNDKSIKCEQNLGHDTMYWYKQDSKKFLKIMFSYNNKELIINETVPNRFSPKSPDKAHLNLHINSLELGDSAVYFCASSWGRLNTEAFFGQGTRLTVV.

This clonotype has at least ten counts. The rearrangement joins TRBV29-1 to TRBJ2-7; TRBD1 aligns across 8 bases. Germline lookup yields CDR1 SQVTM and CDR2 ANQGSEA. The CDR3 is 12 amino acids. V lost 7 bases, J lost 3 bases, and 5 bases stayed unmatched. The DNA for the CDR3 is TGCAGCGCTGGGACAGGTAGCTACGAGCAGTACTTC. It codes for CSAGTGSYEQYF.

This clonotype was detected a few times. This sequence joins TRBV15 and TRBJ1-1; unclear D gene. This CDR3 comprises 13 residues. V lost 0 bases and J lost 8, with 10 bases in between. Germline V lookup: CDR1 LNHNV, CDR2 YYDKDF (reference sequence). Written as DNA, the CDR3 is TGTGCCACCAGCAGAGATCCTTCGTTCGAAGCTTTCTTT. Translated, it gives CATSRDPSFEAFF. Combining the CDR3 with reference TRBV15 and TRBJ1-1 gives the whole variable domain DAMVIQNPRYQVTQFGKPVTLSCSQTLNHNVMYWYQQKSSQAPKLLFHYYDKDFNNEADTPDNFQSRRPNTSFCFLDIRSPGLGDTAMYLCATSRDPSFEAFFGQGTRLTVV.

Of note for this clonotype: Being one base from a much bigger clone, this may be a read error. This chain uses TRBV7-6 with TRBJ1-2; maybe TRBD1 (5 bases). From germline, CDR1 is SGHVS and CDR2 FNYEAQ. V was clipped by 5 bases and J by 4 bases, with 14 bases between them. The CDR3 loop spans 14 amino acids. The DNA for the CDR3 is TGTGCCAGCAGCCCACGGGGGACGGCCTATGGCTACACCTTC. Translated, it gives CASSPRGTAYGYTF.

This clonotype was seen ten or more times. The chain joins TRBV5-1 to TRBJ2-7; TRBD2 is a possible D gene (5 bases). The CDR3 totals 15 residues. Germline assignment: CDR1 SGHRS and CDR2 YFSETQ. Deletions cut 0 bases from V and 3 bases from J, with 13 bases between. The DNA of the CDR3 is TGCGCCAGCAGCTTGGACCCGGGGATGGGCTACGAGCAGTACTTC. Encoded protein: CASSLDPGMGYEQYF.

The chain couples TRBV3-1 to TRBJ2-7; D might be TRBD1 (6 bases). Per germline, CDR1 LGHDT and CDR2 YNNKEL (reference sequence). The CDR3 has 15 residues. Trimming pared 1 base from V and 2 bases from J, leaving 12 bases between. CDR3 amino acids: CASSQGWTVTYEQYF. The CDR3 coding sequence is TGTGCCAGCAGCCAAGGATGGACAGTGACCTACGAGCAGTACTTC.

This clonotype was observed at least ten times. The chain carries TRBV1 and TRBJ2-5; no DNA check was done on the table's D call, TRBD2. TRBV1 corresponds to a pseudogene. CDR3 length: 17 amino acids. The CDR3 sequence: CTSSRRPQATSPETQYF. The CDR3 bases are TGCACCAGCAGCCGCCGACCCCAGGCCACTAGTCCAGAGACCCAGTACTTC.

This clonotype has at least ten counts. The DNA of the CDR3 is TGTGCCAGCAGAGCAGGGTGGGAAGCTTTCTTT. Translating gives CASRAGWEAFF. J is TRBJ1-1 and V is TRBV6-1, with D tentatively TRBD1 (5 bases). Per the germline V gene, CDR1 is MNHNS and CDR2 is SASEGT. CDR3 length equals 11 residues. Trimming removed 6 bases at V and 8 bases at J, with 10 bases between.

This clonotype was counted at least ten times. This chain uses TRBV27 with TRBJ2-3; weak D call: TRBD2 (6 bases). Per the germline V gene, CDR1 is MNHEY and CDR2 is SMNVEV (reference sequence). This CDR3 spans 13 amino acids. Trimming shortened V by 6 bases and J by 5 bases, and 12 bases separated the two germline ends. This chain's CDR3 is CASRGGAVDTQYF. The CDR3 nucleotides read TGTGCCAGCAGGGGGGGAGCGGTAGATACGCAGTATTTT.

This clonotype was detected a few times. J is TRBJ1-4 and V is TRBV5-4, with TRBD1 matching over 10 bases. Germline CDR1 reads SGHNT; CDR2 reads YYREEE (reference sequence). Unmatched junction bases numbered 7, after V lost 4 bases and J lost 7 bases. CDR3 size: 15 residues. CDR3 loop: CASSRPGQGFEKLFF. The DNA of the CDR3 is TGTGCCAGCAGCCGACCGGGACAGGGGTTTGAAAAACTGTTTTTT.